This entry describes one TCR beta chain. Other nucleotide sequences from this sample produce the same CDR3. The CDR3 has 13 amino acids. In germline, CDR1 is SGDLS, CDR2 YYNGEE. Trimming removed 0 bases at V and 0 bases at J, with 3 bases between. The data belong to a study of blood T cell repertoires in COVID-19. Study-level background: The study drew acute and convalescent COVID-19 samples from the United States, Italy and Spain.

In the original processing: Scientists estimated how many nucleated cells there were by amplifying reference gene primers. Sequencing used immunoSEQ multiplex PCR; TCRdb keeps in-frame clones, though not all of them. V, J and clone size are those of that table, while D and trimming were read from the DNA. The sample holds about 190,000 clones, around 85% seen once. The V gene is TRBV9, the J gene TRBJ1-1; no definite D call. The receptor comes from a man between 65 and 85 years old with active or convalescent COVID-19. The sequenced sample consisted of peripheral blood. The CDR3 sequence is CASSVALNTEAFF. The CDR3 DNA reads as TGTGCCAGCAGCGTAGCTTTGAACACTGAAGCTTTCTTT.